This entry concerns a single T cell receptor beta chain. The V segment lost 5 bases and the J segment 0 bases; nucleotides outside the gene matches: 14. Germline V gene sequence: CDR1 MDHEN, CDR2 SYDVKM. The CDR3 runs to 18 residues. How the authors handled the data: Counts of nucleated cells, estimated from reference gene primer amplification, were obtained. The data were produced by immunoSEQ multiplex PCR, yet TCRdb's version contains in-frame clones alone and is incomplete. That table is the source of V, J and clone size, and D and trimming were worked out from the DNA. Among hundreds of thousands of clones listed, roughly 86% were seen once. Patients in Seattle were enrolled during active infection, then followed longitudinally. The sample comes from a study of blood T cell repertoires in COVID-19. In the study overall: The United States, Italy and Spain supplied acute and convalescent COVID-19 samples. Sample material is recorded as cDNA or gDNA derived from T cells, B-cell-depleted T cells, or PBMCs.

The chain recombines TRBV28 with TRBJ2-3, with 7 positions matching TRBD2. Sequencing was done on a sample of peripheral blood. This TCR was sampled from a woman in her 30s with COVID-19, enrolled during active disease. The CDR3 region has the DNA TGTGCCAGCAGTCCCCCACCTACTCTAGCGGTTAGCACAGATACGCAGTATTTT. It specifies CASSPPPTLAVSTDTQYF.